Listed here is a single TCR beta chain. This record belongs to a study of blood T cell repertoires in COVID-19. Study-level information: COVID-19 samples collected from the United States, Italy and Spain covered acute and convalescent phases. PBMCs, B-cell-depleted T cells, or T cells provided the cDNA or gDNA that made up the material.

CDR3 length: 14 residues. Germline-derived CDR1 and CDR2 are SGHAT and FQNNGV. Germline trimming cut 0 bases from V and 6 bases from J; bases unmatched to any gene: 2. The authors' processing: By means of reference gene primer amplification, nucleated cell counts were estimated. The repertoire was sequenced with immunoSEQ multiplex PCR; TCRdb's copy has only in-frame clones and lacks some. V, J and clone size are those of that table, while D and trimming were read from the DNA. The sample lists over 100,000 clones, 87% seen once, with roughly 2% in the top ten. This chain uses TRBV11-2 with TRBJ2-1, with TRBD1 matching over 7 bases. The receptor comes from a man aged 45 to 65 with active COVID-19. Specimen: peripheral blood. In DNA form, the CDR3 reads TGTGCCAGCAGCTTAGATCGGACAGGCAATGAGCAGTTCTTC. Protein sequence: CASSLDRTGNEQFF. Looking up the rest from reference TRBV11-2 and TRBJ2-1 gives the full variable domain: EAGVAQSPRYKIIEKRQSVAFWCNPISGHATLYWYQQILGQGPKLLIQFQNNGVVDDSQLPKDRFSAERLKGVDSTLKIQPAKLEDSAVYLCASSLDRTGNEQFFGPGTRLTVL.